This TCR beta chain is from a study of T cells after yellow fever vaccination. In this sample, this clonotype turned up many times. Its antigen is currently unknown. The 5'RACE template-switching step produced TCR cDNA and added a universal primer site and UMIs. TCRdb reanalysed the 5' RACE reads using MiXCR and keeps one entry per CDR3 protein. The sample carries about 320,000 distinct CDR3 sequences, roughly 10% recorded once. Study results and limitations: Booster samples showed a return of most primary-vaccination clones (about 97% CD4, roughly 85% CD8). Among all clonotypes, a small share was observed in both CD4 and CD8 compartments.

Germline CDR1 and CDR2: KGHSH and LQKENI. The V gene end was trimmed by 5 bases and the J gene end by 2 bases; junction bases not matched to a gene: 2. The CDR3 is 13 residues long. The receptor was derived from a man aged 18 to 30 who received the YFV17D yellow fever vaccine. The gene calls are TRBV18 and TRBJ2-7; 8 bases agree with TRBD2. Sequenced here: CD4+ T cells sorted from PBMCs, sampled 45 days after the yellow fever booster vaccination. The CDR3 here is CASSSAGAYEQYF. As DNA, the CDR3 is TGTGCCAGCTCATCAGCGGGAGCCTACGAGCAGTACTTC. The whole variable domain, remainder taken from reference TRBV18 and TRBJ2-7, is NAGVMQNPRHLVRRRGQEARLRCSPMKGHSHVYWYRQLPEEGLKFMVYLQKENIIDESGMPKERFSAEFPKEGPSILRIQQVVRGDSAAYFCASSSAGAYEQYFGPGTRLTVT.